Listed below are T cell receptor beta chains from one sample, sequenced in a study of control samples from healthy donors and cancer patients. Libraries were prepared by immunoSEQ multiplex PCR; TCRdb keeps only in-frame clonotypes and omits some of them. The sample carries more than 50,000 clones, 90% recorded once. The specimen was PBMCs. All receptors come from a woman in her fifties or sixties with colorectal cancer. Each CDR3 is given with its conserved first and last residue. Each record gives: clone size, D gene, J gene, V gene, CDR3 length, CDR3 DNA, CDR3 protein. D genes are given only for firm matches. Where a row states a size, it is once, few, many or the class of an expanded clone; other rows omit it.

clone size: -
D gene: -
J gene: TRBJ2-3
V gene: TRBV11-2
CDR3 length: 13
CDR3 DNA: TGTGCCAGCAGCCTCAGCTACACAGATACGCAGTATTTT
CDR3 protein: CASSLSYTDTQYF

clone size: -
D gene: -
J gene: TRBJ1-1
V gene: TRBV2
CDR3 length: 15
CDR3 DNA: TGTGCCAGCAGTGGATTCCCCCGACAGGACACTGAAGCTTTCTTT
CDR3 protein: CASSGFPRQDTEAFF

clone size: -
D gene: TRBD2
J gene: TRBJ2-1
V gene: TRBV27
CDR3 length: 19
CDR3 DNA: TGTGCCAGCAGAACCCCAGGGACTAGCCGTCTTTGGGGAAGGAATGAGCAGTTCTTC
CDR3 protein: CASRTPGTSRLWGRNEQFF

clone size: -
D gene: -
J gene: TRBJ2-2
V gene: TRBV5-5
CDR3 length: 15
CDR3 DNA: TGTGCCAGCAGCTTAGCCGGGGCCGGGGCCGGGGAGCTGTTTTTT
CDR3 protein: CASSLAGAGAGELFF

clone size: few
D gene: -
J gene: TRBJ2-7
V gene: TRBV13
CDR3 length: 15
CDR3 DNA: TGTGCCAGCAGCTTACGAGGGGGAAAAAATAACGAGCAGTACTTC
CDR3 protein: CASSLRGGKNNEQYF

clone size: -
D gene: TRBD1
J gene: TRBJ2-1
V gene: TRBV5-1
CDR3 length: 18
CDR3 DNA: TGCGCCAGCAGCTTGGCCGTGTCGGGACAGGGGGCGGCCAGGGAGCAGTTCTTC
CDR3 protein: CASSLAVSGQGAAREQFF

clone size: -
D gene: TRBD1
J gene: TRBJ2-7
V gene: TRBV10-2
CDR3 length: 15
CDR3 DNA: TGCGCCAGCAGTGAGCTGAGACAGGGGACGGGCGAGCAGTACTTC
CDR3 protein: CASSELRQGTGEQYF

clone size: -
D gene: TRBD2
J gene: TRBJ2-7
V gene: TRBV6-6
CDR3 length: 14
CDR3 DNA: TGTGCCAGCCGACCGGCCGGGACTAGTTACGAGCAGTACTTC
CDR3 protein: CASRPAGTSYEQYF

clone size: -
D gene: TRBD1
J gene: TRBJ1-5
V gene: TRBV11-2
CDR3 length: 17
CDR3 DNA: TGTGCCAGCAGCCCTTCGCGCACAGGGGAGACCAATCAGCCCCAGCATTTT
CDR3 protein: CASSPSRTGETNQPQHF

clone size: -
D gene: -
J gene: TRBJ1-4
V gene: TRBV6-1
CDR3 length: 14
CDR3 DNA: TGTGCCAGCAGTGAAGGCGGATCGAATGAAAAACTGTTTTTT
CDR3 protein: CASSEGGSNEKLFF

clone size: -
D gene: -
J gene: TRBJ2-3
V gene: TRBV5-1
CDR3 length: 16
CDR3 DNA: TGCGCCAGCAGCTTGGCCTTAGCGGTTAGCACAGATACGCAGTATTTT
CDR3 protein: CASSLALAVSTDTQYF

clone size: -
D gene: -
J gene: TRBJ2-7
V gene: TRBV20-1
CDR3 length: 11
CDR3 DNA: TGCAGTGCCGAGATCAGCAACGAGCAGTACTTC
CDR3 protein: CSAEISNEQYF

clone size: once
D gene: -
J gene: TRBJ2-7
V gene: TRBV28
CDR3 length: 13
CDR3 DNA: TGTGCCGGCTCGTGGAGTCGGACCTACGAGCAGTACTTC
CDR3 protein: CAGSWSRTYEQYF

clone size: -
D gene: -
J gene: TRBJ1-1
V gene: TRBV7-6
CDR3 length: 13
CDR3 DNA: TGTGCCAGCAGCTTCGGCAGGGACGCTGAAGCTTTCTTT
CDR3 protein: CASSFGRDAEAFF

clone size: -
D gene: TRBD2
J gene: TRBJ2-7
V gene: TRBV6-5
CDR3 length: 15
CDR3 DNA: TGTGCCAGCCTAGCGGGGTTGGGGTCGCCCGGCGAGCAGTACTTC
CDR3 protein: CASLAGLGSPGEQYF

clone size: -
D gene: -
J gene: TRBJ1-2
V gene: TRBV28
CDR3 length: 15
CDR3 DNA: TGTGCCAGCAACCTGGCACCAGCGACCAACTATGGCTACACCTTC
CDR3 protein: CASNLAPATNYGYTF

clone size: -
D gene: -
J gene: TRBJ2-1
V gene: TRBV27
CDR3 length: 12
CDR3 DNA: TGTGCCAGCAGGATCCCGGGAAATGAGCAGTTCTTC
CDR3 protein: CASRIPGNEQFF

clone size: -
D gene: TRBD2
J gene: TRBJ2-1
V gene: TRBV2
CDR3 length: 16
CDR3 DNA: TGTGCCAGCAGTGATTACGTTGGCGGGGGGGCCCCTGAGCAGTTCTTC
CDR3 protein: CASSDYVGGGAPEQFF

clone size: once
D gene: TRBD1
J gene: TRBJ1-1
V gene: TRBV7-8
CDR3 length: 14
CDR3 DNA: TGTGCCAGCAGCTTTGACAGGGGTTACGCTGAAGCTTTCTTT
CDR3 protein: CASSFDRGYAEAFF

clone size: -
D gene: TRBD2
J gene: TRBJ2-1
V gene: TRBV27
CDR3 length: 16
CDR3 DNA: TGTGCCAGCAGTCCAATCGCTAGCGGGGGGGCCGGTGAGCAGTTCTTC
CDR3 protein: CASSPIASGGAGEQFF

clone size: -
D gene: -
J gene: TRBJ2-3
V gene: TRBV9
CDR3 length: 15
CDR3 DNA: TGTGCCAGCAGCGTAAGTTCTAGTGGGACAGATACGCAGTATTTT
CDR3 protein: CASSVSSSGTDTQYF

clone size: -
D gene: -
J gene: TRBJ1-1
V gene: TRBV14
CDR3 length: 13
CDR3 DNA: TGTGCCAGCAGCGGAAAAAGGAACACTGAAGCTTTCTTT
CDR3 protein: CASSGKRNTEAFF

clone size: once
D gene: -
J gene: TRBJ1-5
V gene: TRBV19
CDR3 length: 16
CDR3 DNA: TGTGCCAGTAGTATCGGTGGGGGGTATAGCAATCAGCCCCAGCATTTT
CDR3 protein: CASSIGGGYSNQPQHF

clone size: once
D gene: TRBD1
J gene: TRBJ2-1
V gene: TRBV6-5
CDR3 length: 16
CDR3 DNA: TGTGCCAGCAGTTACATCTCCGGGACAGGGTTCAATGAGCAGTTCTTC
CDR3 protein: CASSYISGTGFNEQFF

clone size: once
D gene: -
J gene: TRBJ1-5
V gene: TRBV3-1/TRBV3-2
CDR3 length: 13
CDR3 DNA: TGTGCCAGCAGAAACGGGCCCGATCAGCCCCAGCATTTT
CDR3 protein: CASRNGPDQPQHF

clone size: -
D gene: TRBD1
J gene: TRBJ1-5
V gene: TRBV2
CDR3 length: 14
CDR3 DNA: TGTGCCAGCAGTGAAACGACAGGGTATCAGCCCCAGCATTTT
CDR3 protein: CASSETTGYQPQHF

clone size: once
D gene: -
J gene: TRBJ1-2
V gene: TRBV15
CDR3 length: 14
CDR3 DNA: TGTGCCACCAGCAGAGCCCGGCGCAACTATGGCTACACCTTC
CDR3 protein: CATSRARRNYGYTF

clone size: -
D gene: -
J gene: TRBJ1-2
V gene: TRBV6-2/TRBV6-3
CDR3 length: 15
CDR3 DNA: TGTGCCAGCAGTTACGGAGAGGCTCGGGTCTATGGCTACACCTTC
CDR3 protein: CASSYGEARVYGYTF

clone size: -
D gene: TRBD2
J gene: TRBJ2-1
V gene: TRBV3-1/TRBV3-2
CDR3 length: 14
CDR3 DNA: TGTGCCAGCAGCCAACGGGGGGAGTTGGGTGAGCAGTTCTTC
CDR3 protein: CASSQRGELGEQFF

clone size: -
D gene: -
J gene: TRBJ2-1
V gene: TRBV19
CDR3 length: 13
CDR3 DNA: TGTGCCAGTAGTATAGAGGGTTTCTCCGAGCAGTTCTTC
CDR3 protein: CASSIEGFSEQFF